This T cell receptor (beta chain) was sequenced in a study of shared clonotypes between healthy human individuals. Measured with immunoSEQ multiplex PCR; TCRdb has only the in-frame clones, and not every one. The sample carries around 330,000 clones, roughly 70% recorded once. The CDR3 has 15 residues. The ends were cut back, 2 bases at V and 0 bases at J, with 8 bases in the middle. The germline CDR1 and CDR2 sequences are WSHSY and SAAADI. The chain links TRBV10-2 to TRBJ2-1; no firm D call. The sequenced sample was memory CD4+ T cells sorted from blood. Documented subset: CD45RA-negative fraction. This sequence originates from a man younger than 45 in good health. The CDR3 loop reads CASSEGPSSYNEQFF. The CDR3 DNA reads as TGCGCCAGCAGTGAGGGGCCGAGCTCCTACAATGAGCAGTTCTTC.